This T cell receptor (beta chain) was obtained from a study of blood T cell repertoires in COVID-19. As for the study in general: Collection of acute and convalescent COVID-19 samples took place in the United States, Italy and Spain.

Cohorts were determined from participant-reported clinical history. The table came from immunoSEQ multiplex PCR; TCRdb's copy has only in-frame clones and leaves some out. This sample has a few hundred thousand clones, with roughly 87% found just once. CDR3 size: 13 residues. Germline assignment: CDR1 MDHEN and CDR2 SYDVKM. Trimming took off 4 bases at V and 1 base at J, with 2 bases between the two ends. This clone was picked up one time. This sequence joins TRBV28 and TRBJ2-6; D gene unclear. Sequenced sample: PBMCs or T cells enriched from blood (not recorded which). The clonotype originates from a woman aged 30 to 39 who had recovered from COVID-19. For the CDR3, the DNA is TGTGCCAGCAGTTCATCTGGGGCCAACGTCCTGACTTTC. Amino acid sequence: CASSSSGANVLTF. The full variable domain, its missing parts supplied by reference TRBV28 and TRBJ2-6, is DVKVTQSSRYLVKRTGEKVFLECVQDMDHENMFWYRQDPGLGLRLIYFSYDVKMKEKGDIPEGYSVSREKKERFSLILESASTNQTSMYLCASSSSGANVLTFGAGSRLTVL.